This TCR beta chain was sequenced in a study of T cell responses to AZD1222 COVID-19 vaccine. As to this clone: Its antigen is still unknown.

V lost 7 bases and J 0 bases, leaving 7 bases between the germline ends. CDR3 length: 13 amino acids. Profiling relied on immunoSEQ multiplex PCR, and the TCRdb table lists in-frame clones only, not all of them. The sample yields about 110,000 clones, 92% seen once. Study-level results: It should be noted that donors were predominantly white British and more often female, and clonal diversity was possibly underestimated. The peak T cell response came first, and repertoires were sampled only after it.

Sequencing was performed on peripheral blood, taken on day 0 of AZD1222 vaccination. This chain joins TRBV12-3 or TRBV12-4 and TRBJ2-1; unclear D gene. The source is an adult in good health. CDR3 residues: CASTPLSYNEQFF. The CDR3, as DNA: TGTGCCAGCACCCCCCTCTCCTACAATGAGCAGTTCTTC.